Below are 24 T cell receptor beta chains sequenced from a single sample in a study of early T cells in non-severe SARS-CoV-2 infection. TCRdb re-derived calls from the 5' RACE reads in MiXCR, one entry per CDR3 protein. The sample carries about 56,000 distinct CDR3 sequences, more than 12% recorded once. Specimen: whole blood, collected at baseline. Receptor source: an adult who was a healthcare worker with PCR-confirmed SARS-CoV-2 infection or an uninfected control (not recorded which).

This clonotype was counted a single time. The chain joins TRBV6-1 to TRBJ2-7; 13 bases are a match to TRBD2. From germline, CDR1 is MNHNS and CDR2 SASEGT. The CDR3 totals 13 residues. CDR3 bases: TGTACCACTACTAGCGGGAGGGCCTACGAGCAGTACTTC. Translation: CTTTSGRAYEQYF.

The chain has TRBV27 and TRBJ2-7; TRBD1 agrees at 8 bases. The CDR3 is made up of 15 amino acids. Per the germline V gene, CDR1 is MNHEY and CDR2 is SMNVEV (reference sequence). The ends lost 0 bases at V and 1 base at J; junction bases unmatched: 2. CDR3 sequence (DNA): TGTGCCAGCAGTTTATCAGGGGACAGGTCCTACGAGCAGTACTTC. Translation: CASSLSGDRSYEQYF.

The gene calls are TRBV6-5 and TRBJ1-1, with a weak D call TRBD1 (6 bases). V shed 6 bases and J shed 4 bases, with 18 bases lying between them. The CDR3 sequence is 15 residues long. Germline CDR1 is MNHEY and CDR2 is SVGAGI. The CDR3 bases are TGTGCCAGCAGCCAAGGGGGGGCAGGAGGCACTGAAGCTTTCTTT. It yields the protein CASSQGGAGGTEAFF.

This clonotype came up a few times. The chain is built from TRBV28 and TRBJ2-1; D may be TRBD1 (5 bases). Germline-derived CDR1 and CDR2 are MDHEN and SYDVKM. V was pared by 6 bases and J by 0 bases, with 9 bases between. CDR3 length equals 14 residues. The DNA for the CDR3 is TGTGCCAGCAGGGACAACCTCTCCTACAATGAGCAGTTCTTC. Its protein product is CASRDNLSYNEQFF.

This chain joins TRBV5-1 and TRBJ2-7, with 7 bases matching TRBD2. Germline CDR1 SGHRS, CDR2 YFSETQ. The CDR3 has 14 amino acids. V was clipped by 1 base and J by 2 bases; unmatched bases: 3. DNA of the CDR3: TGCGCCAGCAGCTTGAGCGGGAACGCCTACGAGCAGTACTTC. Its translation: CASSLSGNAYEQYF.

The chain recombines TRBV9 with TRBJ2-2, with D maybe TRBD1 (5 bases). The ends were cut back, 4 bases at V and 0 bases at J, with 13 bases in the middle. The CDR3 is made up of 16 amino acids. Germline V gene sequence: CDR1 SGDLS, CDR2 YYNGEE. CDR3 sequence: CASSQEIGANTGELFF. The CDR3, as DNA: TGTGCCAGCAGCCAAGAGATAGGGGCGAACACCGGGGAGCTGTTTTTT.

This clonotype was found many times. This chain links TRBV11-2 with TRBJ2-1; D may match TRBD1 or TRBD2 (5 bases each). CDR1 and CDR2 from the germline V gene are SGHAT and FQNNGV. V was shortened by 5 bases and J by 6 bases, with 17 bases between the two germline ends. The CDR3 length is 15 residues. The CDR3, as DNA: TGTGCCAGCAGCGTAACCCGGGACCGCTTCAATGAGCAGTTCTTC. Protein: CASSVTRDRFNEQFF. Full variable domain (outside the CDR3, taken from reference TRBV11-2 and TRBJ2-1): EAGVAQSPRYKIIEKRQSVAFWCNPISGHATLYWYQQILGQGPKLLIQFQNNGVVDDSQLPKDRFSAERLKGVDSTLKIQPAKLEDSAVYLCASSVTRDRFNEQFFGPGTRLTVL.

DNA of the CDR3: TGTGCCAGCAGCTTGAGCGGCAGGGGATTGGCCCCAATCTACGAGCAGTACTTC. Its translation is CASSLSGRGLAPIYEQYF. The chain uses TRBV5-5 and TRBJ2-7; tentatively, D is TRBD1 (6 bases). The germline gives CDR1 SGHKS, CDR2 YYEKEE (reference sequence). V shed 1 base and J shed 3 bases, with 23 bases lying between them. The CDR3 has 18 residues.

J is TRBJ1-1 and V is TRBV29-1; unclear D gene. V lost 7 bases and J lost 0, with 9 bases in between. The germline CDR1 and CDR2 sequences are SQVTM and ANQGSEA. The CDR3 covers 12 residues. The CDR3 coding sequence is TGCAGCGCAAGTAACATGAACACTGAAGCTTTCTTT. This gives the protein CSASNMNTEAFF.

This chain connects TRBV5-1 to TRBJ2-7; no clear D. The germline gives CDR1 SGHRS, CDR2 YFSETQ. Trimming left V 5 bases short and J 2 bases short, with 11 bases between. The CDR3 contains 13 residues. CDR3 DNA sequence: TGCGCCAGCAGTACGGCCGGAACCTACGAGCAGTACTTC. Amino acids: CASSTAGTYEQYF.

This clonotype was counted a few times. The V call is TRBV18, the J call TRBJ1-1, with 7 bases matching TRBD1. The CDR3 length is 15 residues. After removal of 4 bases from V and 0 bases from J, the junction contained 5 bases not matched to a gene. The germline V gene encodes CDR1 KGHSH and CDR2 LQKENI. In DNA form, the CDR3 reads TGTGCCAGCTCACTACAGGGGCACATGAACACTGAAGCTTTCTTT. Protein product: CASSLQGHMNTEAFF.

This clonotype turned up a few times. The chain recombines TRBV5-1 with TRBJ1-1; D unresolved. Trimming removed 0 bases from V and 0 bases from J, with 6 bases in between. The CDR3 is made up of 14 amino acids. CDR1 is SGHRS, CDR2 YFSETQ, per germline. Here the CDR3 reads CASSLEWMNTEAFF. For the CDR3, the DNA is TGCGCCAGCAGCTTGGAGTGGATGAACACTGAAGCTTTCTTT. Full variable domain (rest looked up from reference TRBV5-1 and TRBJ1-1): KAGVTQTPRYLIKTRGQQVTLSCSPISGHRSVSWYQQTPGQGLQFLFEYFSETQRNKGNFPGRFSGRQFSNSRSEMNVSTLELGDSALYLCASSLEWMNTEAFFGQGTRLTVV.

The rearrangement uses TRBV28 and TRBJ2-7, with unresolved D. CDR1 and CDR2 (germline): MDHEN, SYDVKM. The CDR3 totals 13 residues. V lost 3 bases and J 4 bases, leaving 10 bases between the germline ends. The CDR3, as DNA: TGTGCCAGCAGTTTTCAAACGCCTTACGAGCAGTACTTC. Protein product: CASSFQTPYEQYF.

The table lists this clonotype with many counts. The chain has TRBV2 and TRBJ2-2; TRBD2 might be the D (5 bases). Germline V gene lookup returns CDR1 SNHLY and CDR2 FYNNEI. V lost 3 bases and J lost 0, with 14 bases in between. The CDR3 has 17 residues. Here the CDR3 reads CASSEASGMTNTGELFF. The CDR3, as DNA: TGTGCCAGCAGTGAGGCGTCCGGGATGACGAACACCGGGGAGCTGTTTTTT.

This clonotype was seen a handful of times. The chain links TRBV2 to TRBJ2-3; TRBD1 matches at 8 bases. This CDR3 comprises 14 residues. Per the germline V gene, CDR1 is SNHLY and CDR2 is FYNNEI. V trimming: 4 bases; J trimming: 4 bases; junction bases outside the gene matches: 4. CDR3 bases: TGTGCCAGCAGTGCGAGACAGGGGTCAGATACGCAGTATTTT. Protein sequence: CASSARQGSDTQYF.

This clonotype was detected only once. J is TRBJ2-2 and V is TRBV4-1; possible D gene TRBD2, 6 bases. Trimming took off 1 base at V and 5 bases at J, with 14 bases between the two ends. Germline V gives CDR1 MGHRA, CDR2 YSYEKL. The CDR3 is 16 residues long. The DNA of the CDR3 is TGCGCCAGCAGCCAAGCGGAGGGATGGGGAACCGGGGAGCTGTTTTTT. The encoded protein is CASSQAEGWGTGELFF.

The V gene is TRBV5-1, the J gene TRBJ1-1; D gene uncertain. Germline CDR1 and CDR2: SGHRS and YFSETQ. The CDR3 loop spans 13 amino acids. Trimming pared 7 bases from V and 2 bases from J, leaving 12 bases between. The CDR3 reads CASGEGSNTEAFF. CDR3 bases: TGCGCCAGCGGGGAAGGGAGTAACACTGAAGCTTTCTTT.

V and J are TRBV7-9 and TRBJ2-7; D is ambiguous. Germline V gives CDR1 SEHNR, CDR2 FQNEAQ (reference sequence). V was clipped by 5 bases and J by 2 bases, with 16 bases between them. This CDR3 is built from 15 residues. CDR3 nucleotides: TGTGCCAGCAGCCCCGGCCCCTCAATAGCCTACGAGCAGTACTTC. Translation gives CASSPGPSIAYEQYF.

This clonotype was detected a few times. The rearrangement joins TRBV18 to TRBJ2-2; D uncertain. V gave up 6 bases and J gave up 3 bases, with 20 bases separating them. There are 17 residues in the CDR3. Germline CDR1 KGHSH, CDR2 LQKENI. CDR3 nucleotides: TGTGCCAGCTCGCTGCGCGAGACCCGGCTCCACACCGGGGAGCTGTTTTTT. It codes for CASSLRETRLHTGELFF.

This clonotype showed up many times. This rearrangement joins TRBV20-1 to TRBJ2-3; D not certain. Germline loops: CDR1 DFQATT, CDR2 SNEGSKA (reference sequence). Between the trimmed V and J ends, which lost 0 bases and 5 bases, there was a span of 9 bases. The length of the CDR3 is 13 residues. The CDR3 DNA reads TGCAGTGCTAGAGAGGCAGTGGGAGATACGCAGTATTTT. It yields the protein CSAREAVGDTQYF.

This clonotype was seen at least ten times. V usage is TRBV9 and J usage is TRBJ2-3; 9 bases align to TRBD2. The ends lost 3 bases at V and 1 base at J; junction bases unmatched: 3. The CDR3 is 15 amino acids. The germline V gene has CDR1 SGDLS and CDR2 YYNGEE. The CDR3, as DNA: TGTGCCAGCAGCGACGGACTAGCGCGCACAGATACGCAGTATTTT. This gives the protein CASSDGLARTDTQYF.

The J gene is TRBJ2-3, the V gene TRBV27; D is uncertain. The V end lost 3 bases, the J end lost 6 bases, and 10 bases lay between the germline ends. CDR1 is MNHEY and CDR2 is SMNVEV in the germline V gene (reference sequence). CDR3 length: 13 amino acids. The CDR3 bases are TGTGCCAGCAGTTTGGCTAGTGGTGATACGCAGTATTTT. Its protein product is CASSLASGDTQYF.

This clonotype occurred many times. The CDR3: CASSLGRGGVDDEQYF. CDR3 sequence (DNA): TGTGCCAGCAGCTTAGGGCGGGGAGGGGTCGACGACGAGCAGTACTTC. This chain uses TRBV7-9 with TRBJ2-7, with 7 bases that match TRBD2. The junction had 11 bases not matched to a gene; V was cut back by 1 base and J by 5 bases. The CDR3 length is 16 residues. From germline, CDR1 is SEHNR and CDR2 FQNEAQ (reference sequence).

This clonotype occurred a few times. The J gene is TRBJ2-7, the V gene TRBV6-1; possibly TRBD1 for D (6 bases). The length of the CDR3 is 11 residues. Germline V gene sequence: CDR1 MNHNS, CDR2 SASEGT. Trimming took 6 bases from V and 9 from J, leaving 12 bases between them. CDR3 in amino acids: CASRDQTGQYF. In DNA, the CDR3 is TGTGCCAGCAGGGACCAGACAGGGCAGTACTTC.